The present T cell receptor (beta chain) was sequenced within a study of cytomegalovirus exposure and HLA in healthy donors. Generated by immunoSEQ multiplex PCR, the TCRdb table keeps only in-frame clones and is missing some. The profile shows some 150,000 clones, about 87% of them singletons. V lost 3 bases to trimming and J lost 4 bases, with 20 bases between them. Per germline, CDR1 SGHRS and CDR2 YFSETQ. The CDR3 contains 17 residues. Sequenced material: PBMCs. This TCR came from a woman aged 25 to 39 in good health and CMV-seronegative. This chain uses TRBV5-1 with TRBJ1-5; no clear D gene. CDR3: CASSSGNTNEINQPQHF. The DNA of the CDR3 is TGCGCCAGCAGCTCCGGGAACACCAACGAAATTAATCAGCCCCAGCATTTT. Complete variable domain (other parts from reference TRBV5-1 and TRBJ1-5): KAGVTQTPRYLIKTRGQQVTLSCSPISGHRSVSWYQQTPGQGLQFLFEYFSETQRNKGNFPGRFSGRQFSNSRSEMNVSTLELGDSALYLCASSSGNTNEINQPQHFGDGTRLSIL.